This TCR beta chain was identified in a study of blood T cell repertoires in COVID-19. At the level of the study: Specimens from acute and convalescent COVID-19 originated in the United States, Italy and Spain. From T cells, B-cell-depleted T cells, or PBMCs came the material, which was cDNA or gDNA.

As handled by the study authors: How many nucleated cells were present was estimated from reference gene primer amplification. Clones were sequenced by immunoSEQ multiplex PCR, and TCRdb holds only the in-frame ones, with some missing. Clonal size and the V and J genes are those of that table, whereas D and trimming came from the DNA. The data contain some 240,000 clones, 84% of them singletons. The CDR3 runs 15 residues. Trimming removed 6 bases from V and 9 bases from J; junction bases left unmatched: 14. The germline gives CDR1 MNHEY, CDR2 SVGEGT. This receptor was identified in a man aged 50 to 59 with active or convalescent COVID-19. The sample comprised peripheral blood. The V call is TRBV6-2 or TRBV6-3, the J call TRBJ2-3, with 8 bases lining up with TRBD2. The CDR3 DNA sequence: TGTGCCAGCAGCAGTAGCGGGGCCCAGGGTAGAACGCAGTATTTT. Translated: CASSSSGAQGRTQYF.